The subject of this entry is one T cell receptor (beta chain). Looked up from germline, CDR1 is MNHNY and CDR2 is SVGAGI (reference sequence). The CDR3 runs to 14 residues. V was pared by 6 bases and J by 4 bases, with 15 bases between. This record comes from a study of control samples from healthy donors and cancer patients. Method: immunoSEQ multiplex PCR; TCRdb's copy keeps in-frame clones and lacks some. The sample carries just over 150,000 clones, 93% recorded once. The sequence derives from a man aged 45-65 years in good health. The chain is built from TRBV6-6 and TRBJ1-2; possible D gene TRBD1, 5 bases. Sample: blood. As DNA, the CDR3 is TGTGCCAGCAGCCCGTCGTGGGGGTCCTATGGCTACACCTTC. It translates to CASSPSWGSYGYTF.